What follows are 14 T cell receptor beta chains derived from one specimen sequenced in a study of T cell responses to AZD1222 COVID-19 vaccine. Sequencing used immunoSEQ multiplex PCR; TCRdb keeps in-frame clones, though not all of them. The table records over 60,000 clones, roughly 87% of them present only once. The sequenced sample was peripheral blood, obtained on day 0 of AZD1222 vaccination. The receptors stem from an adult in good health.

The chain couples TRBV19 to TRBJ2-2; D uncertain. CDR1 and CDR2 from the germline V gene are LNHDA and SQIVND (reference sequence). Between the trimmed V and J ends, which lost 11 bases and 7 bases, there was a span of 8 bases. The CDR3 runs 10 residues. The CDR3 region has the DNA TGTGCCGTCGGAATCGGGGAGCTGTTTTTT. This gives the protein CAVGIGELFF.

This clone was counted a few times. The CDR3 bases are TGTGCCAGCAGCAAAAGAGGTCCCTACGAGCAGTACTTC. This gives the protein CASSKRGPYEQYF. J is TRBJ2-7 and V is TRBV3-1 (or the pseudogene TRBV3-2); D not certain. This CDR3 has 13 residues. Trimming shortened V by 5 bases and J by 2 bases, and 10 bases separated the two germline ends. Per the germline V gene, CDR1 is LGHDT and CDR2 is YNNKEL (reference sequence).

This rearrangement joins TRBV4-1 to TRBJ1-5, with a weak D call TRBD1 (6 bases). The CDR3 length is 15 residues. CDR1 and CDR2 (germline): MGHRA, YSYEKL. V lost 3 bases to trimming and J lost 6 bases, with 15 bases between them. Here the CDR3 DNA reads TGCGCCAGCAGCCAGGGAACACAGGGAAGTCAGCCCCAGCATTTT. Its protein product is CASSQGTQGSQPQHF.

The J gene is TRBJ1-6, the V gene TRBV5-1; D gene ambiguous. Trimming removed 0 bases at V and 8 bases at J, with 12 bases between. The CDR3 consists of 15 residues. Looked up from germline, CDR1 is SGHRS and CDR2 is YFSETQ. The CDR3 region has the DNA TGCGCCAGCAGCTTGGACGGACGCCAAGATTCACCCCTCCACTTT. It translates to CASSLDGRQDSPLHF.

V and J are TRBV24-1 and TRBJ2-7; TRBD2 matches 12 bases. CDR1 KGHDR and CDR2 SFDVKD come from the germline V gene. V was clipped by 4 bases and J by 5 bases; unmatched bases: 5. The CDR3 consists of 15 residues. The CDR3 DNA is TGTGCCACCAGTGACCCGACTAGCGGGGGTAACGAGCAGTACTTC. It is translated as CATSDPTSGGNEQYF.

The rearrangement joins TRBV27 to TRBJ2-2; D might be TRBD1 (6 bases). The length of the CDR3 is 13 residues. V dropped 4 bases and J dropped 9 bases, with 12 bases sitting between them. Germline V lookup: CDR1 MNHEY, CDR2 SMNVEV (reference sequence). Written as DNA, the CDR3 is TGTGCCAGCAGTTCTCAGGGGTTCAGGGAGCTGTTTTTT. This gives the protein CASSSQGFRELFF.

The gene calls are TRBV11-2 and TRBJ1-4; D remains unclear. This CDR3 spans 13 amino acids. V was clipped by 0 bases and J by 8 bases, with 7 bases between them. Germline V gene data show CDR1 as SGHAT and CDR2 as FQNNGV. CDR3 residues: CASSLDGAEKLFF. In DNA form, the CDR3 reads TGTGCCAGCAGCTTAGACGGTGCCGAAAAACTGTTTTTT.

V and J are TRBV19 and TRBJ2-1; either TRBD1 or TRBD2 may fit D (6 bases each). Germline loops: CDR1 LNHDA, CDR2 SQIVND (reference sequence). Trimming removed 7 bases from V and 1 base from J, with 14 bases in between. The CDR3 has 15 amino acids. CDR3 coding DNA: TGTGCCAGTAAGGAACGGGGGCCTTCCTACAATGAGCAGTTCTTC. Translation: CASKERGPSYNEQFF.

The chain links TRBV3-1 (or the pseudogene TRBV3-2) to TRBJ1-5; 8 bases line up with TRBD1. This CDR3 is 15 amino acids long. Per germline, CDR1 LGHDT and CDR2 YNNKEL (reference sequence). After removal of 0 bases from V and 6 bases from J, the junction contained 4 bases not matched to a gene. CDR3 DNA: TGTGCCAGCAGCCAAGACCTTACAGGGGGTCAGCCCCAGCATTTT. Encoded protein: CASSQDLTGGQPQHF.

This clone was picked up one time. In DNA form, the CDR3 reads TGTGCCAGCAGCGAAACCGGACAGGGGGCGAAAAAACTGTTTTTT. This gives the protein CASSETGQGAKKLFF. This chain uses TRBV28 with TRBJ1-4; 11 bases are a match to TRBD1. The CDR3 extends over 15 amino acids. Per germline, CDR1 MDHEN and CDR2 SYDVKM. V shed 6 bases and J 9 bases; nucleotides not matched to a gene: 9. Drawing the rest from reference TRBV28 and TRBJ1-4, the complete variable domain is DVKVTQSSRYLVKRTGEKVFLECVQDMDHENMFWYRQDPGLGLRLIYFSYDVKMKEKGDIPEGYSVSREKKERFSLILESASTNQTSMYLCASSETGQGAKKLFFGSGTQLSVL.

The J gene is TRBJ1-2, the V gene TRBV9; D unresolved. CDR1 SGDLS and CDR2 YYNGEE come from the germline V gene. The CDR3 totals 17 residues. V lost 5 bases, J lost 1 base, and 21 bases lay in between. This CDR3 is CASRTLRRVEINYGYTF. The CDR3 region has the DNA TGTGCCAGCAGGACCCTTAGACGGGTCGAGATTAACTATGGCTACACCTTC.

The rearrangement links TRBV6-5 to TRBJ1-5; 8 positions match TRBD1. CDR3 length: 15 residues. Per germline, CDR1 MNHEY and CDR2 SVGAGI. V was pared by 8 bases and J by 4 bases, with 10 bases of the junction left unmatched. CDR3 DNA sequence: TGTGCCAGCCATCGGACCTGGACAGGGAATCAGCCCCAGCATTTT. It translates to CASHRTWTGNQPQHF.

The gene calls are TRBV24-1 and TRBJ2-2; tentatively, D is TRBD2 (5 bases). V was trimmed by 8 bases and J by 6 bases, leaving 9 bases between them. CDR1 KGHDR and CDR2 SFDVKD come from the germline V gene. This CDR3 has 12 amino acids. The CDR3 nucleotides read TGTGCCACCAAGGAGGAGGCCGGGGAGCTGTTTTTT. This encodes CATKEEAGELFF.

The CDR3: CASQLGSNQPQHF. The CDR3 DNA sequence: TGTGCCAGTCAGCTTGGTAGCAATCAGCCCCAGCATTTT. This chain uses TRBV28 with TRBJ1-5, with D hard to call. Germline CDR1 is MDHEN and CDR2 is SYDVKM. V dropped 9 bases and J dropped 0 bases, with 9 bases sitting between them. CDR3 size: 13 residues.